Following are 24 T cell receptor beta chains from one sample sequenced in a study of blood T cell repertoires in COVID-19. The repertoire was sequenced with immunoSEQ multiplex PCR; TCRdb's copy has only in-frame clones and lacks some. The sample records around 70,000 clones, just over 85% being singletons. Sequencing was carried out using peripheral blood. The receptors were sampled from a human donor in a cohort sampled during active COVID-19.

The CDR3 DNA sequence: TGTGCCAGCAGTGCGGCGGTCGGGGGCACAGATACGCAGTATTTT. This sequence encodes CASSAAVGGTDTQYF. The chain has TRBV2 and TRBJ2-3, with D maybe TRBD2 (5 bases). Trimming pared 4 bases from V and 1 base from J, leaving 12 bases between. The CDR3 is 15 residues long. From germline, CDR1 is SNHLY and CDR2 FYNNEI.

V usage is TRBV5-1 and J usage is TRBJ2-1, with 10 positions matching TRBD2. The CDR3 spans 15 residues. Germline CDR1 SGHRS, CDR2 YFSETQ. Trimming took 3 bases from V and 8 from J; bases not matched to a gene: 8. The CDR3: CASSSRSLAGDEQFF. CDR3 DNA sequence: TGCGCCAGCAGCTCCCGATCCCTAGCGGGGGATGAGCAGTTCTTC.

The chain employs TRBV5-4 and TRBJ1-4; 8 bases map to TRBD1. The CDR3 is 16 residues long. The germline gives CDR1 SGHNT, CDR2 YYREEE (reference sequence). Trimming cost V 3 bases and J 7 bases; bases outside gene matches: 11. The CDR3 sequence is CASSSDRGSGSEKLFF. The CDR3 coding sequence is TGTGCCAGCAGCTCCGACAGGGGATCAGGGAGTGAAAAACTGTTTTTT.

The rearrangement joins TRBV2 to TRBJ2-5; D is possibly TRBD2 (6 bases). Looked up from germline, CDR1 is SNHLY and CDR2 is FYNNEI. V was cut by 8 bases and J by 2 bases, with 15 bases left in between. This CDR3 has 14 amino acids. The CDR3 DNA follows: TGTGCCAGCGGGGCGGGAATGAGTCAAGAGACCCAGTACTTC. Its translation is CASGAGMSQETQYF.

This sequence joins TRBV5-1 and TRBJ2-1; TRBD2 agrees at 7 bases. V shed 4 bases, J shed 7 bases, and the junction held 8 bases outside the gene matches. Per germline, CDR1 SGHRS and CDR2 YFSETQ. The length of the CDR3 is 14 residues. CDR3 DNA sequence: TGCGCCAGCAGCCCTGAGGCGGGAGATAATGAGCAGTTCTTC. Amino acid sequence: CASSPEAGDNEQFF.

V is TRBV19 and J is TRBJ2-1, with 10 nucleotides matching TRBD1. V lost 1 base, J lost 7 bases, and 1 base stayed unmatched. CDR1 LNHDA and CDR2 SQIVND come from the germline V gene (reference sequence). The CDR3 runs 14 residues. The CDR3 loop reads CASSIGQGANEQFF. DNA of the CDR3: TGTGCCAGTAGTATAGGACAGGGGGCAAATGAGCAGTTCTTC.

The chain employs TRBV5-1 and TRBJ1-2, with TRBD1 identical over 9 bases. The germline CDR1 and CDR2 sequences are SGHRS and YFSETQ. Losses at the gene ends were 4 bases for V and 6 bases for J; bases not matched to a gene: 7. This CDR3 has 14 amino acids. CDR3 nucleotide sequence: TGCGCCAGCAGCCCGACAGGGGGGATCAATGGCTACACCTTC. Translated: CASSPTGGINGYTF.

This rearrangement joins TRBV7-9 to TRBJ1-2; unclear D gene. Germline V gene data show CDR1 as SEHNR and CDR2 as FQNEAQ (reference sequence). The germline V and J ends were trimmed by 0 bases and 8 bases, with 13 bases remaining between them. The CDR3 extends over 14 amino acids. The DNA of the CDR3 is TGTGCCAGCAGCTTAGCGAACAGCGCGGGAGGCTACACCTTC. Translated, it gives CASSLANSAGGYTF.

The CDR3 spells CASSQRTGAYEQYF. The CDR3 DNA follows: TGTGCCAGCAGCCAGCGGACAGGGGCATACGAGCAGTACTTC. The chain joins TRBV3-1 (or the pseudogene TRBV3-2) to TRBJ2-7; 9 bases are shared with TRBD1. The CDR3 has 14 amino acids. V lost 3 bases, J lost 4 bases, and 4 bases stayed unmatched. The germline gives CDR1 LGHDT, CDR2 YNNKEL (reference sequence).

The chain employs TRBV6-5 and TRBJ2-3; D possibly corresponds to TRBD2 (6 bases). V was cut by 8 bases and J by 7 bases, with 19 bases left in between. The CDR3 spans 14 residues. In germline, CDR1 is MNHEY, CDR2 SVGAGI. CDR3 region: CASLREERSHTQYF. CDR3 DNA sequence: TGTGCCAGCCTAAGGGAGGAGCGCTCCCATACGCAGTATTTT.

The chain carries TRBV19 and TRBJ2-7; no clear D. Deletions cut 7 bases from V and 0 bases from J, with 10 bases between. Germline CDR1 LNHDA, CDR2 SQIVND (reference sequence). This CDR3 contains 13 residues. CDR3 amino acids: CASKSHNSYEQYF. The CDR3 nucleotides are TGTGCCAGTAAAAGCCATAACTCCTACGAGCAGTACTTC. Together with reference TRBV19 and TRBJ2-7, the CDR3 gives the full variable domain: DGGITQSPKYLFRKEGQNVTLSCEQNLNHDAMYWYRQDPGQGLRLIYYSQIVNDFQKGDIAEGYSVSREKKESFPLTVTSAQKNPTAFYLCASKSHNSYEQYFGPGTRLTVT.

V gene TRBV6-2 or TRBV6-3 combines with J gene TRBJ1-5; D remains ambiguous. Germline CDR1 reads MNHEY; CDR2 reads SVGEGT. The V and J ends lost 4 bases and 4 bases respectively, with 8 bases between them. This CDR3 contains 13 residues. CDR3 bases: TGTGCCAGCAGTTGGGCCACTAATCAGCCCCAGCATTTT. Residues: CASSWATNQPQHF.

CDR3 in amino acids: CASSIGGQGAAEAFF. In DNA form, the CDR3 reads TGTGCCAGTAGTATAGGGGGACAGGGGGCGGCTGAAGCTTTCTTT. This sequence joins TRBV19 and TRBJ1-1; the match to TRBD1 covers 12 bases. There are 15 residues in the CDR3. The junction had 3 bases not matched to a gene; V was cut back by 1 base and J by 6 bases. CDR1 LNHDA and CDR2 SQIVND come from the germline V gene (reference sequence).

This sequence joins TRBV6-5 and TRBJ1-2; D perhaps matches TRBD1 (6 bases). Trimming took off 6 bases at V and 8 bases at J, with 16 bases between the two ends. CDR1 and CDR2 (germline): MNHEY, SVGAGI. CDR3 length: 13 residues. CDR3 bases: TGTGCCAGCAGCCGGACAGCCGCGGAGGGCTACACCTTC. It is translated as CASSRTAAEGYTF.

This clone was seen just once. This CDR3 reads CATGRENIQYF. The CDR3 DNA sequence: TGTGCCACCGGGCGGGAAAACATTCAGTACTTC. J is TRBJ2-4 and V is TRBV6-5, with D tentatively TRBD2 (5 bases). Per germline, CDR1 MNHEY and CDR2 SVGAGI. This CDR3 has 11 residues. With 10 bases removed from V and 5 bases from J, the gap between germline ends came to 9 bases.

V and J are TRBV25-1 and TRBJ1-4, with D possibly TRBD1 on 5 matching bases. The CDR3 has 13 amino acids. The V end was cut by 2 bases, the J end by 7 bases, with 8 bases between. Germline loops: CDR1 MGHDK, CDR2 SYGVNS. The CDR3 DNA is TGTGCCAGCAGTGAAAGGGGCGTTGAAAAACTGTTTTTT. Protein: CASSERGVEKLFF. The full variable domain, its missing parts supplied by reference TRBV25-1 and TRBJ1-4, is EADIYQTPRYLVIGTGKKITLECSQTMGHDKMYWYQQDPGMELHLIHYSYGVNSTEKGDLSSESTVSRIRTEHFPLTLESARPSHTSQYLCASSERGVEKLFFGSGTQLSVL.

The CDR3 spells CASSLHGGTSTGELFF. CDR3 coding DNA: TGTGCCAGCAGCTTACATGGCGGGACGAGTACCGGGGAGCTGTTTTTT. The rearrangement joins TRBV7-2 to TRBJ2-2; weak D call: TRBD2 (6 bases). V was shortened by 2 bases and J by 5 bases, with 15 bases between the two germline ends. Germline values: CDR1 SGHTA, CDR2 FQGNSA. There are 16 residues in the CDR3.

The chain carries TRBV6-4 and TRBJ1-1, with 11 bases lining up with TRBD1. CDR3 length: 18 amino acids. Germline values: CDR1 MRHNA, CDR2 SNTAGT. V gave up 0 bases and J gave up 0 bases; unmatched junction bases: 6. The DNA for the CDR3 is TGTGCCAGCAGTGACTCGGACAGGGGGCCGGGCATGAACACTGAAGCTTTCTTT. The encoded protein is CASSDSDRGPGMNTEAFF.

The chain joins TRBV2 to TRBJ2-3, with 16 nucleotides matching TRBD2. With 5 bases clipped from V and 14 bases from J, the junction kept 7 bases outside the gene matches. This CDR3 has 14 amino acids. CDR1 is SNHLY, CDR2 FYNNEI, per germline. DNA of the CDR3: TGTGCCAGCAGTAAAGGGACTAGCGGGGGGGCAGGGTATTTT. This encodes CASSKGTSGGAGYF.

This chain joins TRBV7-3 and TRBJ2-1, with 12 bases identical to TRBD2. Germline CDR1 and CDR2: SGHTA and FQGTGA. CDR3 length: 15 residues. Unmatched junction bases numbered 7, after V lost 4 bases and J lost 9 bases. CDR3 loop: CASSSRLAGVSEQFF. In DNA, the CDR3 is TGTGCCAGCAGCTCAAGACTAGCGGGGGTAAGTGAGCAGTTCTTC.

This rearrangement joins TRBV28 to TRBJ1-1; 10 nucleotides agree with TRBD1. V trimming: 5 bases; J trimming: 5 bases; junction bases outside the gene matches: 11. Germline-derived CDR1 and CDR2 are MDHEN and SYDVKM. The CDR3 totals 16 residues. Here the CDR3 DNA reads TGTGCCAGCAGTCCAGCACGACAGGGGGCCCGAACTGAAGCTTTCTTT. This translates into CASSPARQGARTEAFF. Complete variable domain (other parts from reference TRBV28 and TRBJ1-1): DVKVTQSSRYLVKRTGEKVFLECVQDMDHENMFWYRQDPGLGLRLIYFSYDVKMKEKGDIPEGYSVSREKKERFSLILESASTNQTSMYLCASSPARQGARTEAFFGQGTRLTVV.

The chain joins TRBV5-1 to TRBJ2-2; 7 nucleotides line up with TRBD1. This CDR3 is 14 amino acids long. From germline, CDR1 is SGHRS and CDR2 YFSETQ. V shed 4 bases, J shed 3 bases, and the junction held 3 bases outside the gene matches. CDR3 nucleotides: TGCGCCAGCAGCCCTACAGGGGACACCGGGGAGCTGTTTTTT. It yields the protein CASSPTGDTGELFF.

V and J are TRBV3-1 (or the pseudogene TRBV3-2) and TRBJ2-1, with D perhaps TRBD2 (6 bases). CDR1 is LGHDT and CDR2 is YNNKEL in the germline V gene (reference sequence). Trimming shortened V by 0 bases and J by 8 bases, and 14 bases separated the two germline ends. The CDR3 is 15 residues long. The CDR3 here is CASSQDTGREDEQFF. The CDR3 DNA reads as TGTGCCAGCAGCCAAGATACGGGAAGGGAGGATGAGCAGTTCTTC.

This chain links TRBV29-1 with TRBJ1-2; no clear D. The CDR3 runs to 14 residues. V was trimmed by 0 bases and J by 4 bases, leaving 12 bases between them. Looked up from germline, CDR1 is SQVTM and CDR2 is ANQGSEA. The CDR3 sequence: CSVEEGAGFYGYTF. CDR3 bases: TGCAGCGTTGAAGAAGGTGCAGGATTCTATGGCTACACCTTC.